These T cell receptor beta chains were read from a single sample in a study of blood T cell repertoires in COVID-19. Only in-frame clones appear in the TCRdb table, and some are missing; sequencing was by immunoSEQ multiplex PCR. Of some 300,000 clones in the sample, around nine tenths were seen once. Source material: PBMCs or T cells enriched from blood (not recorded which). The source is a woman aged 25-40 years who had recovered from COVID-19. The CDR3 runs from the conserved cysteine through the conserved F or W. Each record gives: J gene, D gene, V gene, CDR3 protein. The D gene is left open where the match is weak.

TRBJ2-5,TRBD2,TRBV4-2,CASSHVGTGGQETQYF
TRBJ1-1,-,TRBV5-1,CASSVSGHENTEAFF
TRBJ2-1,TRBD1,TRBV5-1,CASSFGTGGDEQFF
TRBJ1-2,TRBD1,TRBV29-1,CSVEEPGQQKPTTYGYTF
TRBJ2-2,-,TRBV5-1,CASSSWTEKTGELFF
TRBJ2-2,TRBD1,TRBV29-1,CVIETGETGELFF
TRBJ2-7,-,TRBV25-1,CASSVGGTYEQYF
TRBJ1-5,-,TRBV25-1,CASSEPGEYSNQPQHF
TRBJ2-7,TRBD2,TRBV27,CASSSPGGDYEQYF
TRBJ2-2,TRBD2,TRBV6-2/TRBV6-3,CASSGPGLAGDTGELFF
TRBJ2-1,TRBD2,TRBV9,CASSAPNTSDEQFF
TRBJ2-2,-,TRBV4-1,CASSPERVEDTGELFF
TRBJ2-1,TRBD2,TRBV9,CASSALAGGYNEQFF
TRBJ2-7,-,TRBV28,CASSTGTPSSYEQYF
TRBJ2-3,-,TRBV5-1,CASSWTSGGDTQYF
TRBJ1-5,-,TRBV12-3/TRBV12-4,CASAISNQPQHF